This T cell receptor (beta chain) is from a study of blood T cell repertoires in COVID-19. In the study's own analysis: Amplification of reference gene primers was used by the study to estimate nucleated cell counts. The protocol was immunoSEQ multiplex PCR, while the TCRdb copy is restricted to in-frame clones and leaves out a portion. V and J calls and clone size follow that table, whereas D and trimming were derived from the DNA. The data contain some 330,000 clones, around 90% of them singletons. Per the germline V gene, CDR1 is MDHEN and CDR2 is SYDVKM. Trimming left V 8 bases short and J 1 base short, with 18 bases between. This CDR3 comprises 16 residues. Living in about 25 US areas, the participants were between roughly 18 and 90 years of age.

The TCR sequence derives from a woman in her 30s who had recovered from COVID-19. Material: PBMCs or T cells enriched from blood (not recorded which). This chain connects TRBV28 to TRBJ1-3; no clear D. The CDR3 here is CASQVYGDRSGNTIYF. The CDR3 bases are TGTGCCAGCCAAGTTTACGGGGATCGTTCTGGAAACACCATATATTTT.